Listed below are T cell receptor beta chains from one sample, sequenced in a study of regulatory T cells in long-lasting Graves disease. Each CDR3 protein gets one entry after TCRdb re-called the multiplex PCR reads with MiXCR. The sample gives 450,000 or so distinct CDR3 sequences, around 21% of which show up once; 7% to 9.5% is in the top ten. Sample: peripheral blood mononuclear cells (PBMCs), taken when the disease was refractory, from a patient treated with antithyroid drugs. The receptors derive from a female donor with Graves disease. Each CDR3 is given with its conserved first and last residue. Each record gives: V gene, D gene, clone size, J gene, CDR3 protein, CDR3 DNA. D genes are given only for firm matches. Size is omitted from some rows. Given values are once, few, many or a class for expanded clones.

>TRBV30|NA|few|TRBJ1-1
CAWRFRGSTEAFF
TGTGCCTGGAGATTCCGGGGAAGCACTGAAGCTTTCTTT
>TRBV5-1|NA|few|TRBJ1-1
CASSLSAANTEAFF
TGCGCCAGCAGCTTGTCCGCGGCCAACACTGAAGCTTTCTTT
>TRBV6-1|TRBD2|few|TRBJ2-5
CASSKSGRRETQYF
TGTGCCAGCAGTAAAAGCGGGAGGCGTGAGACCCAGTACTTC
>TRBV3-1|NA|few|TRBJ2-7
CASSPPLGEQYF
TGTGCCAGCAGCCCTCCGTTAGGGGAGCAGTACTTC
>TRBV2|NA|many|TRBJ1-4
CASKDSRNEKLFF
TGTGCCAGCAAGGACAGCCGAAATGAAAAACTGTTTTTT
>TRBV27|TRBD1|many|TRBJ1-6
CASGTGTGGSPLHF
TGTGCCAGCGGCACCGGGACAGGGGGCTCACCCCTCCACTTT
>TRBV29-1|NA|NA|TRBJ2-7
CSVEWGATYEQYF
TGCAGCGTTGAATGGGGAGCAACCTACGAGCAGTACTTC
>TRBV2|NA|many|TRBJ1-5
CASTLGGHQPQHF
TGTGCCAGCACCTTGGGGGGCCATCAGCCCCAGCATTTT
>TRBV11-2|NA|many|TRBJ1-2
CASSFTGGGSPGYTF
TGTGCCAGCAGCTTCACGGGGGGCGGGTCTCCCGGCTACACCTTC
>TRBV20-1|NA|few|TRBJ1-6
CSAREVPTEYSPLHF
TGCAGTGCTAGAGAGGTTCCCACCGAATATTCACCCCTCCACTTT
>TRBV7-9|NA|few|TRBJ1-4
CASGLWRATNEKLFF
TGTGCCAGCGGACTCTGGAGGGCAACTAATGAAAAACTGTTTTTT
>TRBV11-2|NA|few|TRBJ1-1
CASSLSAVGDTEAFF
TGTGCCAGCAGCTTATCCGCCGTGGGGGACACTGAAGCTTTCTTT
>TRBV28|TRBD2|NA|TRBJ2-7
CASRLGLAKSEQYF
TGTGCCAGCAGGCTTGGACTAGCGAAAAGCGAGCAGTACTTC
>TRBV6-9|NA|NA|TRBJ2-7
CASSYRSDSEQYF
TGTGCCAGCAGTTACCGGTCGGACAGCGAGCAGTACTTC
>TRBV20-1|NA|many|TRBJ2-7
CSARDSTGLSYEQYF
TGCAGTGCTAGAGATAGTACAGGGCTTAGCTACGAGCAGTACTTC
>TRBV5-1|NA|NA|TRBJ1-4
CASSLEPQGVELFF
TGCGCCAGCAGCTTGGAGCCCCAGGGAGTGGAACTGTTTTTT
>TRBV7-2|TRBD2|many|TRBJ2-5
CASSSGTSYGETQYF
TGTGCCAGCAGCTCAGGGACTAGCTACGGAGAGACCCAGTACTTC
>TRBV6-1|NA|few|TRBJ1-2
CASRGSGLLEDGYTF
TGTGCCAGCAGGGGATCGGGACTGCTAGAGGATGGCTACACCTTC
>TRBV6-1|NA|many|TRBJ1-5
CASSEGASYQPQHF
TGTGCCAGCAGTGAAGGGGCCAGTTATCAGCCCCAGCATTTT
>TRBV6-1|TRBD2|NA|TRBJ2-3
CASTPTQRGPDTQYF
TGTGCCAGCACTCCTACCCAGCGGGGGCCAGATACGCAGTATTTT
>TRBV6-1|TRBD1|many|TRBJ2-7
CASSPKTGGLYEQYF
TGTGCCAGCAGTCCAAAGACAGGGGGTCTCTACGAGCAGTACTTC
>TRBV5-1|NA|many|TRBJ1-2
CASSLEQSGLDYGYTF
TGCGCCAGCAGCTTGGAGCAGTCGGGACTGGACTATGGCTACACCTTC
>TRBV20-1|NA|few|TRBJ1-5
CSARRRTGADQPQHF
TGCAGTGCTCGCCGAAGGACGGGGGCTGATCAGCCCCAGCATTTT
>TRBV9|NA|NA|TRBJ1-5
CASSPQQERNQPQHF
TGTGCCAGCAGCCCACAACAAGAGAGAAATCAGCCCCAGCATTTT
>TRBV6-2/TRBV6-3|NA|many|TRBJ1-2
CASSSYRGSKANYGYTF
TGTGCCAGCAGTTCATACCGGGGCAGTAAAGCTAACTATGGCTACACCTTC
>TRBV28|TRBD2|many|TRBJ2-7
CASSSRTSGRTSYEQYF
TGTGCCAGCAGTTCTAGGACTAGCGGGAGGACCTCCTACGAGCAGTACTTC
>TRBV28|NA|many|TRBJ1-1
CASHFEGEETEAFF
TGTGCCAGCCACTTTGAGGGGGAGGAGACTGAAGCTTTCTTT
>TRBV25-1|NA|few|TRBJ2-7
CASSEWVRGSEQYF
TGTGCCAGCAGTGAATGGGTCAGGGGTTCCGAGCAGTACTTC
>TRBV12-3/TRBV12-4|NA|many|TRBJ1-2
CASSFGSRRNYGYTF
TGTGCCAGCAGTTTTGGAAGTAGAAGAAACTATGGCTACACCTTC
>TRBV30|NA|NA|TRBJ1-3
CAWSVGGAGNTIYF
TGTGCCTGGAGTGTCGGGGGCGCGGGAAACACCATATATTTT
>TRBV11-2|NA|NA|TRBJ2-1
CASTPPLPPYNEQFF
TGTGCCAGCACCCCCCCGCTCCCTCCCTACAATGAGCAGTTCTTC
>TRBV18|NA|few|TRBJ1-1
CASSGRDALRDTEAFF
TGTGCCAGCTCAGGCCGGGACGCCCTGAGGGACACTGAAGCTTTCTTT
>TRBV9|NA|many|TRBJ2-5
CASSSDTRTQYF
TGTGCCAGCAGCAGCGACACGAGGACCCAGTACTTC
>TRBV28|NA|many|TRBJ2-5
CASSLGVRATQYF
TGTGCCAGCAGTTTAGGCGTCCGGGCGACCCAGTACTTC
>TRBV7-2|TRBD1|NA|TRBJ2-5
CASSLPTGLETQYF
TGTGCCAGCAGCCTACCGACAGGGTTAGAGACCCAGTACTTC
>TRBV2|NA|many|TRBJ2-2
CASKGRPQNTGELFF
TGTGCCAGCAAGGGCCGACCGCAGAACACCGGGGAGCTGTTTTTT
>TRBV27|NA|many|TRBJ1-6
CASSSFGLDSPLHF
TGTGCCAGCAGTTCCTTCGGACTGGATTCACCCCTCCACTTT
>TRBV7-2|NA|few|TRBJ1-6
CASSFLPWGLESPLHF
TGTGCCAGCAGCTTCCTACCATGGGGGTTAGAGTCACCCCTCCACTTT